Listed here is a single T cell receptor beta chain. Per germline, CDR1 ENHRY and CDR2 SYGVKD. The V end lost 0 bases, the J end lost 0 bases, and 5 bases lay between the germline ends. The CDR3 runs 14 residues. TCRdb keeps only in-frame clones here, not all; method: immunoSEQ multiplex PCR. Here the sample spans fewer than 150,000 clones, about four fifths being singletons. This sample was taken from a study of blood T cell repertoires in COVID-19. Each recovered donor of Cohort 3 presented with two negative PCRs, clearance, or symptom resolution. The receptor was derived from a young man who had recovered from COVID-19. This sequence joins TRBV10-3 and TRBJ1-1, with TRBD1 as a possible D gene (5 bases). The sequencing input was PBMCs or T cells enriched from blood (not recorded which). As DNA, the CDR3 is TGTGCCATCAGTGAGTCGACAGTGAACACTGAAGCTTTCTTT. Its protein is CAISESTVNTEAFF.